The 7 T cell receptor beta chains given below trace back to one sample, sequenced in a study of T cells after yellow fever vaccination. MiXCR was run by TCRdb on the 5' RACE reads, yielding one entry per CDR3 protein. The sample lists hundreds of thousands of distinct CDR3 sequences; approximately 13% were seen once. Sequencing was performed on PBMCs, taken on the day of the yellow fever booster vaccination. These receptors all stem from a man younger than 45 who received the YFV17D yellow fever vaccine.

The genes are TRBV23-1 and TRBJ2-7; TRBD1 matches 10 bases. TRBV23-1 is assigned to the ORF class and has an uncertain function. The trim removed 2 bases at V and 6 bases at J, leaving 19 bases unmatched. The CDR3 is made up of 19 amino acids. This chain's CDR3 is CASSQVGSDPGTGVREQYF. For the CDR3, the DNA is TGCGCCAGCAGTCAAGTCGGCTCTGACCCCGGGACAGGGGTTCGCGAGCAGTACTTC.

This clonotype was seen a handful of times. The V gene is TRBV7-9, the J gene TRBJ2-7; 10 bases are a match to TRBD2. With 1 base clipped from V and 6 bases from J, the junction kept 6 bases outside the gene matches. The length of the CDR3 is 15 residues. CDR1 is SEHNR, CDR2 FQNEAQ, per germline (reference sequence). The CDR3 region is CASSLVSGRASEQYF. The CDR3 DNA sequence: TGTGCCAGCAGCTTAGTGAGCGGGAGGGCCTCCGAGCAGTACTTC.

Only a few counts were recorded for this clonotype. The CDR3 bases are TGTGCCAGCAGCGTAGATATACTAGCGGGAGCAAGTGAGCAGTTCTTC. Translating gives CASSVDILAGASEQFF. The chain joins TRBV9 to TRBJ2-1, with 11 bases that match TRBD2. The CDR3 totals 16 residues. V was pared by 0 bases and J by 9 bases, with 8 bases of the junction left unmatched. CDR1 and CDR2 from the germline V gene are SGDLS and YYNGEE.

The J gene is TRBJ1-5, the V gene TRBV7-9; D is ambiguous. The CDR3 extends over 13 amino acids. CDR1 is SEHNR, CDR2 FQNEAQ, per germline (reference sequence). Deletions cut 2 bases from V and 5 bases from J, with 7 bases between. The CDR3 sequence: CASSLREDQPQHF. CDR3 DNA sequence: TGTGCCAGCAGCTTACGGGAGGATCAGCCCCAGCATTTT.

The chain uses TRBV5-6 and TRBJ1-1; 8 nucleotides match TRBD1. This CDR3 has 16 residues. Trimming at V came to 0 bases and at J to 5 bases, leaving 9 bases not matched to a gene. Germline V gene data show CDR1 as SGHDT and CDR2 as YYEEEE. CDR3 loop: CASSLVDQGAGTEAFF. The CDR3 bases are TGTGCCAGCAGCTTGGTAGACCAGGGGGCCGGAACTGAAGCTTTCTTT.

V gene TRBV20-1 combines with J gene TRBJ2-7, with a possible D match to TRBD1 (6 bases). The V gene's germline CDR1 is DFQATT and CDR2 SNEGSKA (reference sequence). The CDR3 is 13 residues long. V was clipped by 5 bases and J by 2 bases, with 13 bases between them. CDR3 region: CSAAYRAAYEQYF. The DNA for the CDR3 is TGCAGTGCTGCGTACAGGGCCGCCTACGAGCAGTACTTC.

This clonotype was detected only a few times. The rearrangement links TRBV7-2 to TRBJ1-3; no firm D call. CDR3 size: 13 residues. V was pared by 1 base and J by 4 bases, with 5 bases between. From germline, CDR1 is SGHTA and CDR2 FQGNSA. The CDR3 loop reads CASSLGWGNTIYF. For the CDR3, the DNA is TGTGCCAGCAGCTTAGGTTGGGGAAACACCATATATTTT.